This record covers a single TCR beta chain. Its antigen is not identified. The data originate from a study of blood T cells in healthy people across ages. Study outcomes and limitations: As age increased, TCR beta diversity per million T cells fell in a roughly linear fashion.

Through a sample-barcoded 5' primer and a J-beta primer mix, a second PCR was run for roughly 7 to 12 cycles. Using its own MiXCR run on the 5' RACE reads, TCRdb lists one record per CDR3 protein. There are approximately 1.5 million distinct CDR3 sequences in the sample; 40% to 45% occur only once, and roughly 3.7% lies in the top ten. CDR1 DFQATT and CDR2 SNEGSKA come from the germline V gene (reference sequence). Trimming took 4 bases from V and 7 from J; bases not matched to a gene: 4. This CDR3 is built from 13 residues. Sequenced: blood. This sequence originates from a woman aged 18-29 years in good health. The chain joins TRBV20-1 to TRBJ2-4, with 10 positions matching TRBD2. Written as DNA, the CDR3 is TGCAGTGCTACCCTAGCGGGAGCGAACATTCAGTACTTC. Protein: CSATLAGANIQYF.